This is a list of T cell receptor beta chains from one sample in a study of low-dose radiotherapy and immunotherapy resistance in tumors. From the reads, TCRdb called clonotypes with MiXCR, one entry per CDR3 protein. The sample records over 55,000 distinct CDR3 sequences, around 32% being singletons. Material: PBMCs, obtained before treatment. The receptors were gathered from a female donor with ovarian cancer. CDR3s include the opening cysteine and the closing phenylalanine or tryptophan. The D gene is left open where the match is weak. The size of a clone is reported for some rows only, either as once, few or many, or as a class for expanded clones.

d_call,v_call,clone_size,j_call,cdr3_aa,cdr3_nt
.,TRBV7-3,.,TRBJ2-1,CASSLSSVNEQFF,TGTGCCAGCAGCTTAAGTTCAGTAAATGAGCAGTTCTTC
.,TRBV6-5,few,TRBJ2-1,CASSRDNEQFF,TGTGCCAGCAGCCGGGACAATGAGCAGTTCTTC
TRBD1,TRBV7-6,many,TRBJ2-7,CASSLVSGQGPYEQYF,TGTGCCAGCAGCTTAGTATCAGGACAGGGTCCCTACGAGCAGTACTTC
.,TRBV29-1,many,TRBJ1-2,CSVRPDRSNYGYTF,TGCAGCGTACGGCCCGACAGATCTAACTATGGCTACACCTTC
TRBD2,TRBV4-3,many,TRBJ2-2,CASSLRTSGRDEELFF,TGCGCCAGCAGCCTCCGGACTAGCGGGAGGGATGAGGAGCTGTTTTTT
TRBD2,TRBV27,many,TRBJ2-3,CASSSLGLVSADTQYF,TGTGCCAGCAGCAGCCTCGGACTAGTCTCCGCAGATACGCAGTATTTT
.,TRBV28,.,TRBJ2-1,CASSRGQPGLGSSYNEQFF,TGTGCCAGCAGCCGCGGGCAGCCGGGCTTAGGAAGCTCCTACAATGAGCAGTTCTTC
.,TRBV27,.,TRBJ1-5,CATKPQGNQPQHF,TGTGCCACTAAACCCCAGGGCAATCAGCCCCAGCATTTT
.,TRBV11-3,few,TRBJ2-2,CASVGSTGELFF,TGTGCCAGCGTAGGATCCACCGGGGAGCTGTTTTTT
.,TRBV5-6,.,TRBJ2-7,CASSRWAYEQYF,TGTGCCAGCAGCCGCTGGGCCTACGAGCAGTACTTC
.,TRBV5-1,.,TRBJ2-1,CASSFSGSSTYNEQFF,TGCGCCAGCAGCTTCTCCGGGTCTTCAACCTACAATGAGCAGTTCTTC
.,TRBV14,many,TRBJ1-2,CASSQEAPMGSYGYTF,TGTGCCAGCAGCCAAGAGGCCCCCATGGGGTCCTATGGCTACACCTTC
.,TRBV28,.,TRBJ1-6,CAIGGSYNSPLHF,TGTGCCATTGGCGGCTCCTATAATTCACCCCTCCACTTT
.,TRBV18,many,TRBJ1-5,CASSEGSQPQHF,TGTGCCAGCTCAGAAGGGAGTCAGCCCCAGCATTTT
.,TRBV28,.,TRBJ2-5,CASSKGGWSETQYF,TGTGCCAGCAGTAAGGGGGGATGGTCGGAGACCCAGTACTTC
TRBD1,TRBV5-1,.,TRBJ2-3,CASSTTGAGDTQYF,TGCGCCAGCAGCACGACAGGGGCGGGAGATACGCAGTATTTT
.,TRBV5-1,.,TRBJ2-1,CASSSGTNEQFF,TGCGCCAGCAGCTCGGGAACAAATGAGCAGTTCTTC
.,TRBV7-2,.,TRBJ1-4,CASSHERLINSEKLFF,TGTGCCAGCAGCCACGAACGATTGATAAACAGCGAAAAACTGTTTTTT
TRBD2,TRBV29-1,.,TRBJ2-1,CSVVLAGLQGEQFF,TGCAGCGTCGTTCTAGCGGGACTACAAGGTGAGCAGTTCTTC
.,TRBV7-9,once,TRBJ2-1,CASSPPLQAGYNEQFF,TGTGCCAGCAGCCCCCCGTTGCAGGCGGGTTACAATGAGCAGTTCTTC
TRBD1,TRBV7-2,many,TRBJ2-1,CASSLALGQGEQFF,TGTGCCAGCAGCTTAGCGCTGGGACAGGGCGAGCAGTTCTTC
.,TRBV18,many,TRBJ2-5,CASSPLMAVETQYF,TGTGCCAGCTCACCACTTATGGCTGTGGAGACCCAGTACTTC
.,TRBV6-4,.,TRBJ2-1,CDSRGSELDSYNEQFF,TGTGACAGCAGAGGGTCAGAACTCGACTCCTACAATGAGCAGTTCTTC
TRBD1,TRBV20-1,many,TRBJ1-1,CARQGGTEAFF,TGCGCACGACAGGGGGGAACTGAAGCTTTCTTT
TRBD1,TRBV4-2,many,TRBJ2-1,CASSSDRGSYNEQFF,TGTGCCAGCAGCTCCGACAGGGGCTCCTACAATGAGCAGTTCTTC
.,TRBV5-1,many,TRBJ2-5,CASSLDWVETQYF,TGCGCCAGCAGCTTGGATTGGGTAGAGACCCAGTACTTC
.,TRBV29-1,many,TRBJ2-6,CSVSGQGGANVLTF,TGCAGCGTTTCCGGCCAGGGGGGGGCCAACGTCCTGACTTTC
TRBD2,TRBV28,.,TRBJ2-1,CASRPYSGTSAYGPPNEQFF,TGTGCCAGCAGGCCTTACTCCGGGACTAGCGCCTACGGACCCCCCAATGAGCAGTTCTTC
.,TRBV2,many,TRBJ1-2,CASSVTENYGYTF,TGTGCCAGCAGTGTGACAGAAAACTATGGCTACACCTTC
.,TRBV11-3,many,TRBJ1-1,CASSLDPAGAFF,TGTGCCAGCAGCTTAGATCCCGCGGGTGCTTTCTTT
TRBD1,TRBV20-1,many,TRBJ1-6,CSARGGQQNSPLHF,TGCAGTGCTAGGGGGGGACAGCAGAATTCACCCCTCCACTTT
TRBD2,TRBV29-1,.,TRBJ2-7,CSVVGLAGGPYEQYF,TGCAGCGTTGTGGGACTAGCGGGGGGACCCTACGAGCAGTACTTC
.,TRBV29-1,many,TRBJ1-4,CSVRDGNEKLFF,TGCAGCGTTCGGGACGGTAATGAAAAACTGTTTTTT
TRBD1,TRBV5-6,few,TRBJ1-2,CASSLGQGVYGYTF,TGTGCCAGCAGCTTAGGGCAGGGGGTATATGGCTACACCTTC
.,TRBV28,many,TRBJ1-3,CASSPPRLLSGNTIYF,TGTGCCAGCAGTCCCCCACGTCTGCTCTCTGGAAACACCATATATTTT
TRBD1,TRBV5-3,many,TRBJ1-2,CASSIDRVYGYTF,TGCGCCAGCAGCATAGACAGGGTCTATGGCTACACCTTC
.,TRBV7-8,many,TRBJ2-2,CASSTGTANTGELFF,TGTGCCAGCAGCACAGGGACGGCGAACACCGGGGAGCTGTTTTTT
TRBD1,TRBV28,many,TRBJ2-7,CASLVGGPSYEQYF,TGTGCCAGCTTGGTAGGGGGCCCCTCCTACGAGCAGTACTTC
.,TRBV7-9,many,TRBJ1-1,CASSLGGDEAFF,TGTGCCAGCAGCTTGGGTGGGGACGAAGCTTTCTTT
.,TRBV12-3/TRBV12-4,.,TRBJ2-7,CASSLKGPRAEQYF,TGTGCCAGCAGTTTAAAGGGCCCCCGGGCGGAGCAGTACTTC
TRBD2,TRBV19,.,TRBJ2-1,CASISSGYWEQFF,TGTGCCAGTATTTCTAGCGGCTATTGGGAGCAGTTCTTC
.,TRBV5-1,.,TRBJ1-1,CASSLRPSDGLNTEAFF,TGCGCCAGCAGCTTGCGGCCGTCGGACGGATTGAACACTGAAGCTTTCTTT
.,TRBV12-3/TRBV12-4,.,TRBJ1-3,CASSLWVGGRQGNTIYF,TGTGCCAGCAGTTTATGGGTGGGGGGCAGACAAGGAAACACCATATATTTT
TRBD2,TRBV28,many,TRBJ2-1,CASSFTSGVYNEQFF,TGTGCCAGCAGTTTCACTAGCGGGGTTTACAATGAGCAGTTCTTC
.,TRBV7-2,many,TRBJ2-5,CASSLDGRGLTQYF,TGTGCCAGCAGCTTAGATGGTAGGGGATTGACCCAGTACTTC
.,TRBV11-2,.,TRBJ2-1,CASSLGDSSANEQFF,TGTGCCAGCAGCTTAGGGGACTCCAGCGCGAATGAGCAGTTCTTC